This entry describes one T cell receptor beta chain. The antigen is not known. At one end, the junction sequence differs from germline, possibly due to a read error. This entry comes from a study of cytomegalovirus exposure and HLA in healthy donors. Study-wide findings and caveats: TCR beta chains numbering some 160 were designated cytomegalovirus-associated. Later analysis suggested links between common viral pathogens and several top significant clusters. One variant, a missense change in DCLRE1C, was linked in a later analysis to TCR beta V- and J-gene trimming.

Germline-derived CDR1 and CDR2 are SEHNR and FQNEAQ (reference sequence). There are 16 residues in the CDR3. PCR used 60 Vbeta primers and 13 Jbeta primers. This table comes from immunoSEQ multiplex PCR, and its TCRdb copy is limited to in-frame clones, with some not included. Counted here are 150,000 to 200,000 clones, 75% to 85% occurring once; the ten biggest clones make up 1.5% to 2%. The genes are TRBV7-9 and TRBJ2-3, with 7 bases fitting TRBD2. Sequencing was done on a sample of PBMCs. The receptor's source is a woman between 18 and 29 years old in good health and CMV-seronegative. The CDR3 sequence is CSSSLTGGGCTDTQYF. DNA of the CDR3: TGTTCCAGCAGCTTAACGGGGGGTGGTTGCACAGATACGCAGTATTTT.